Listed here is a single T cell receptor (beta chain). Its antigen is undetermined. This entry comes from a study of Graves' ophthalmopathy and Graves' hyperthyroidism. Patients in the hyperthyroidism group, adults aged 18 to 65, were newly diagnosed, under 2 months' duration. RNA transcripts provided the template for amplifying TCR beta CDR3 regions. The first round was an RT-PCR with HTBI primers, and the second round was a multiplex PCR. TCRdb itself ran the multiplex PCR reads through MiXCR, one entry per CDR3 protein. Of hundreds of thousands of distinct CDR3 sequences in the sample, around 20% were seen once. Findings and caveats of the study: Between ophthalmopathy and stable hyperthyroidism, a 13-signature model drew a separation with just over 85% sensitivity and over 80% specificity.

The CDR3 is 14 amino acids. Trimming left V 8 bases short and J 8 bases short, with 18 bases between. Germline CDR1 reads MNHNS; CDR2 reads SASEGT. This TCR derives from a young woman with stable Graves' hyperthyroidism. Sequencing used peripheral blood. This chain links TRBV6-1 with TRBJ2-2; no reliable D call. This CDR3 is CASYTPTWAGELFF. CDR3 DNA: TGTGCCAGCTATACACCAACCTGGGCGGGGGAGCTGTTTTTT.